This TCR beta chain was recorded in a study of blood T cell repertoires in COVID-19. About the research overall: Samples of COVID-19 (acute and convalescent) were obtained from the United States, Italy and Spain. PBMCs, B-cell-depleted T cells, or T cells were the source of the cDNA or gDNA that made up the material.

The CDR3 runs 18 residues. The junction had 15 bases not matched to a gene; V was cut back by 1 base and J by 5 bases. Germline-derived CDR1 and CDR2 are SGHAT and FQNNGV. Original handling: The authors estimated nucleated cell counts from reference gene primer amplification. Libraries were prepared by immunoSEQ multiplex PCR; TCRdb keeps only in-frame clonotypes and omits some of them. That table supplies the V and J calls and clone size; D and trimming were determined from the DNA. The sample holds 20,000 to 30,000 clones; 70% to 90% are singletons and the top ten take approximately 2.6%. The sequence derives from a human donor in a cohort sampled during active COVID-19. The sequencing input was peripheral blood. This rearrangement joins TRBV11-2 to TRBJ2-5; 8 bases fit TRBD2. CDR3 protein: CASSLGVGSGEVGETQYF. The CDR3 coding sequence is TGTGCCAGCAGCTTAGGGGTCGGTAGCGGGGAAGTCGGGGAGACCCAGTACTTC.